The present T cell receptor beta chain was sequenced within a study of blood T cells in healthy people across ages. A sample-barcoded 5' primer and a J-beta primer mix were used in a second PCR of roughly 7 to 11 cycles. TCRdb redid the calling of the 5' RACE reads with MiXCR, one entry per CDR3 protein. Among roughly 830,000 distinct CDR3 sequences, 55% to 65% were seen once, and the ten largest hold around a quarter. This clonotype was seen once. The sequence was obtained from a young man in good health. The sequenced sample was blood.

CDR3 residues: CASTSRAGVTGELFF. The CDR3 bases are TGTGCCAGCACCTCGAGGGCAGGGGTCACCGGGGAGCTGTTTTTT. This sequence joins TRBV9 and TRBJ2-2; D might be TRBD1 (6 bases). Germline V gene data show CDR1 as SGDLS and CDR2 as YYNGEE. This CDR3 has 15 amino acids. V lost 6 bases and J lost 4, with 16 bases in between. The variable domain in full, with the rest retrieved from reference TRBV9 and TRBJ2-2, is DSGVTQTPKHLITATGQRVTLRCSPRSGDLSVYWYQQSLDQGLQFLIQYYNGEERAKGNILERFSAQQFPDLHSELNLSSLELGDSALYFCASTSRAGVTGELFFGEGSRLTVL.